This note documents a single T cell receptor (beta chain) sequence. The target antigen is unknown. TCR alpha and TCR beta cDNA libraries carrying sample barcodes and UMIs came from 5'RACE with constant-segment primers. TCRdb used MiXCR to reprocess the 5' RACE reads, holding one entry per CDR3 protein. The top ten hold roughly 21% of the sample, which has over 350,000 distinct CDR3 sequences, 15% to 20% seen once. This entry comes from a study of T-cell memory formation after mild COVID-19. Study-wide results and caveats: Mainly CM and EM harbored the contracting CD4+ clones; mainly EMRA harbored the CD8+ ones.

The V and J ends lost 7 bases and 7 bases respectively, with 13 bases between them. Germline lookup yields CDR1 SGHTA and CDR2 FQGNSA. The CDR3 runs 12 residues. The sample taken for sequencing was PBMCs or a T cell subset sorted from them (not recorded which). V usage is TRBV7-2 and J usage is TRBJ2-5, with D hard to call. The TCR comes from a man aged 18 to 29 who had mild COVID-19 (a few samples of this study predate the infection). Cell type and time point are not known. As DNA, the CDR3 is TGTGCCAGCACCGTCGCCCTGGGGACCCAGTACTTC. It codes for CASTVALGTQYF.